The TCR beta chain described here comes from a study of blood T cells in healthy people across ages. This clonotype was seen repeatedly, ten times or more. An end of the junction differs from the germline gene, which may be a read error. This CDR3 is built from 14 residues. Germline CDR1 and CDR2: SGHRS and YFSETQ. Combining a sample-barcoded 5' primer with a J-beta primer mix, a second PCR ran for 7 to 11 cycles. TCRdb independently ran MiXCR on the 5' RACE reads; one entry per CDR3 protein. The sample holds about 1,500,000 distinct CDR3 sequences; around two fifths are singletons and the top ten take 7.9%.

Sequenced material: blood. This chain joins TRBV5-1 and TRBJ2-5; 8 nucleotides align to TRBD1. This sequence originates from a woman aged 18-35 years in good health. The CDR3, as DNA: TGTGCCAGCAGCCCAGGGACAGGAGAAGAGACCCAGTACTTC. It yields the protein CASSPGTGEETQYF.